This note documents a single TCR beta chain sequence. The data were obtained in a study of blood T cell repertoires in COVID-19. About the study: Some COVID-19 samples were acute and others convalescent; all came from the United States, Italy and Spain. PBMCs, B-cell-depleted T cells, or T cells were the source of the cDNA or gDNA that made up the material.

Original data processing: Amplification with reference gene primers provided the estimates of nucleated cell counts. The repertoire was sequenced with immunoSEQ multiplex PCR; TCRdb's copy has only in-frame clones and lacks some. From that table come the V and J calls and clone size; the DNA was used to work out D and trimming. The data show 250,000 to 350,000 clones, with 75% to 90% seen just once and 0.94% held by the top ten. The V end was cut by 4 bases, the J end by 14 bases, with 15 bases between. The germline CDR1 and CDR2 sequences are MNHEY and SMNVEV (reference sequence). The CDR3 runs to 13 residues.

Sequencing was done on a sample of peripheral blood. The receptor was derived from a woman between 35 and 50 years old who had recovered from COVID-19. The V call is TRBV27, the J call TRBJ1-6, with D perhaps matching TRBD1 (5 bases). CDR3 in amino acids: CASSSRDSPTLHF. The CDR3 bases are TGTGCCAGCAGTTCCCGGGACTCCCCGACCCTCCACTTT.